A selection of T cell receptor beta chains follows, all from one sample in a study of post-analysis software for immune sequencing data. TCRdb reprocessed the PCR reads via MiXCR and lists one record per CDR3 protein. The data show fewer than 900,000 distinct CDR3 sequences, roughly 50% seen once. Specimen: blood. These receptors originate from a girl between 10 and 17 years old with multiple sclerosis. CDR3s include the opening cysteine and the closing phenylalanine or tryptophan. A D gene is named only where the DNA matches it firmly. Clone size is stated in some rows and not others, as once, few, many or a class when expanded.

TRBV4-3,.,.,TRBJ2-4,CASSQEWQVEGAKNIQYF,TGCGCCAGCAGCCAAGAATGGCAGGTGGAAGGAGCCAAAAACATTCAGTACTTC
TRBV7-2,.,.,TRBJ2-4,CASSFREGPYNEQYF,TGTGCCAGCAGCTTTCGAGAGGGTCCATACAATGAGCAGTACTTC
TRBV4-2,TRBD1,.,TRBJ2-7,CASSQDRGQGASYF,TGTGCCAGCAGCCAAGATCGGGGACAGGGGGCCTCGTACTTC
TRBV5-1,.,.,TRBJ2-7,CASSLRVESSYEQYF,TGCGCCAGCAGCTTAAGAGTAGAATCTTCCTACGAGCAGTACTTC
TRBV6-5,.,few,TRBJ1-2,CASSYSGLVKGYTF,TGTGCCAGCAGTTACTCGGGGCTAGTAAAGGGATACACCTTC
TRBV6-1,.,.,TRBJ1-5,CASSEPNWEGFAPQHF,TGTGCCAGCAGTGAGCCGAACTGGGAAGGGTTTGCGCCCCAGCATTTT
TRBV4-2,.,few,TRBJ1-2,CASSSPSGYGYTF,TGTGCCAGCAGCTCCCCCTCGGGCTATGGCTACACCTTC
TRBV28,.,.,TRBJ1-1,CASTPTGWTEAFF,TGTGCCAGCACACCCACAGGGTGGACTGAAGCTTTCTTT
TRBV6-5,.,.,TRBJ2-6,CASGRAPGANVLTF,TGTGCCAGTGGAAGGGCGCCTGGGGCCAACGTCCTGACTTTC
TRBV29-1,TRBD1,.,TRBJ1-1,CSVDGQGLDEAFF,TGCAGCGTTGATGGACAGGGACTCGATGAAGCTTTCTTT
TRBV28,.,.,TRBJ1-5,CASSLVSGEHQPQHF,TGTGCCAGCAGTTTAGTGTCAGGGGAACATCAGCCCCAGCATTTT
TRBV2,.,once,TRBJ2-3,CASSRAPDTQYF,TGTGCCAGCAGCCGGGCACCTGATACGCAGTATTTT
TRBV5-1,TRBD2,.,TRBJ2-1,CASSQTGTTYNEQFF,TGCGCCAGCAGCCAGACCGGGACTACCTACAATGAGCAGTTCTTC
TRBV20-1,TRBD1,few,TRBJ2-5,CSARDGDTGEMETQYF,TGCAGTGCTAGAGATGGGGACACAGGGGAGATGGAGACCCAGTACTTC
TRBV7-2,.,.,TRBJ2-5,CASSNHTETQYF,TGTGCCAGCAGCAACCATACAGAGACCCAGTACTTC
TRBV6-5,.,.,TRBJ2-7,CASSPFRGPEAQYF,TGTGCCAGCAGCCCCTTCCGGGGACCGGAGGCCCAGTACTTC
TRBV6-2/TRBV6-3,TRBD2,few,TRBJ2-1,CASSSLGGLASYNEQFF,TGTGCCAGCAGTTCCCTGGGGGGACTAGCTTCCTACAATGAGCAGTTCTTC
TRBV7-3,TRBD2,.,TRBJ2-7,CASSYGPGTSGRAQIGQYF,TGTGCCAGCAGCTATGGCCCTGGGACTAGCGGGAGGGCCCAAATCGGGCAGTACTTC
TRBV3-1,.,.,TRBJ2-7,CASSAQRDYEQYF,TGTGCCAGCAGCGCCCAGAGGGACTACGAGCAGTACTTC
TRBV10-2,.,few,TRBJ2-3,CASQEQRWDTQYF,TGCGCCAGCCAGGAGCAGCGCTGGGATACGCAGTATTTT
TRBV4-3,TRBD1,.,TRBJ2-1,CASSHDVGQGSEQFF,TGCGCCAGCAGCCACGACGTAGGACAGGGGAGTGAGCAGTTCTTC
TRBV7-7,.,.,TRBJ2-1,CASSLALGAGSNEQFF,TGTGCTAGCAGCTTAGCGCTAGGGGCGGGTAGCAATGAGCAGTTCTTC
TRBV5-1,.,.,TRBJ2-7,CASRPAGSSYEQYF,TGCGCCAGCCGCCCAGCCGGTTCCTCCTACGAGCAGTACTTC
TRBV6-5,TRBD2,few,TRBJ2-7,CASTRTSGFTYEQYF,TGTGCCAGCACTAGGACTAGCGGGTTTACCTACGAGCAGTACTTC
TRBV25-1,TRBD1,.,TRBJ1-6,CASSEGTGPLRSPLHF,TGTGCCAGCAGTGAAGGGACAGGCCCCTTGCGATCACCCCTCCACTTT
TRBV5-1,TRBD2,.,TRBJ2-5,CASVGLAGETQYF,TGCGCCAGCGTCGGACTAGCGGGAGAGACCCAGTACTTC
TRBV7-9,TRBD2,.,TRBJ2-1,CASTNGEGDDNEQFF,TGTGCCAGCACCAATGGGGAGGGAGATGACAATGAGCAGTTCTTC
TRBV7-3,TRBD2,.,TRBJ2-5,CASSSSGRAFETQYF,TGTGCCAGCAGCTCTAGCGGGAGGGCCTTTGAGACCCAGTACTTC
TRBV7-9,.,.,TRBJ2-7,CASSSTRDQQDKLYEQYF,TGTGCCAGCAGCTCAACCCGGGACCAACAAGACAAACTCTACGAGCAGTACTTC
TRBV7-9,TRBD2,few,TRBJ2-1,CASSAAPTSGYNEQFF,TGTGCCAGCAGCGCAGCCCCGACTAGCGGATACAATGAGCAGTTCTTC
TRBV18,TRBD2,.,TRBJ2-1,CASSPRPRELEQFF,TGTGCCAGCTCACCACGTCCGCGGGAGCTTGAGCAGTTCTTC
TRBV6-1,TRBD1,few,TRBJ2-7,CASRFRDRVSEQYF,TGTGCCAGCAGGTTTCGGGACAGGGTGTCCGAGCAGTACTTC
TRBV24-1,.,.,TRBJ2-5,CATETPLETQYF,TGTGCCACCGAAACCCCGTTGGAGACCCAGTACTTC
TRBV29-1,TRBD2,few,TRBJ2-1,CSVGLAGDGEQFF,TGCAGCGTCGGACTAGCGGGAGATGGAGAGCAGTTCTTC
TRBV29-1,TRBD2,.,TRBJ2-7,CSVEVLAGSYEQYF,TGCAGCGTTGAAGTACTAGCGGGGTCCTACGAGCAGTACTTC